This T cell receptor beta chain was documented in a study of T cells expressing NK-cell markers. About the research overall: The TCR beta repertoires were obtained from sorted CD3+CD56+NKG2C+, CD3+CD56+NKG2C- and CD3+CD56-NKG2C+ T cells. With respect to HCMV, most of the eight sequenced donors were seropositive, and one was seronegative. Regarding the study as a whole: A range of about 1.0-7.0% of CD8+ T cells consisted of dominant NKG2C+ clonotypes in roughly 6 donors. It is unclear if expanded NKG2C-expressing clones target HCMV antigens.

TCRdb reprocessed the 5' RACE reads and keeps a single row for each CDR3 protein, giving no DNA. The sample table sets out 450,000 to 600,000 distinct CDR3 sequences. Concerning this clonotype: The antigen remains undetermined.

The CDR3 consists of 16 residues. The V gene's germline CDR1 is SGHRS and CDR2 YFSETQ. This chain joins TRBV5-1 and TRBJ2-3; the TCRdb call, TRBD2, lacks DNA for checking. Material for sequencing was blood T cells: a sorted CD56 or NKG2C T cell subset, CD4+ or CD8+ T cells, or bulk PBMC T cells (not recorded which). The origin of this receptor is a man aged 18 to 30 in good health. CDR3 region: CASRQDGTSATDTQYF.